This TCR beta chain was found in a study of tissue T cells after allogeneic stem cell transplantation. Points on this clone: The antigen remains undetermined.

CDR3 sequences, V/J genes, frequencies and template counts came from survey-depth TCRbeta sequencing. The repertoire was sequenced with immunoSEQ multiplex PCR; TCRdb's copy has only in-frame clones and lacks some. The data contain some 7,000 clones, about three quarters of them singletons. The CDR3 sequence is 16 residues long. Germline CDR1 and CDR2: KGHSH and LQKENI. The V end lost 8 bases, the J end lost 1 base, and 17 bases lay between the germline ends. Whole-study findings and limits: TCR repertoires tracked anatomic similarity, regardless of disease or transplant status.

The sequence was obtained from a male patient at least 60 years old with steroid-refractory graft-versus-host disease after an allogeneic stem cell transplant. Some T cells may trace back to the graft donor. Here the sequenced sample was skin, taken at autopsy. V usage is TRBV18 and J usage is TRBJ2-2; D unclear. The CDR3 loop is CASLRTDVMNTGELFF. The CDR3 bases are TGTGCCAGCCTCAGGACCGACGTAATGAACACCGGGGAGCTGTTTTTT.